The 28 T cell receptor beta chains given below trace back to one sample, sequenced in a study of cytomegalovirus exposure and HLA in healthy donors. PCR was performed using 60 Vbeta and 13 Jbeta primers. Clones were sequenced by immunoSEQ multiplex PCR, and TCRdb holds only the in-frame ones, with some missing. The table records more than 95,000 clones, about 80% of them present only once. Sample: PBMCs. These receptor sequences come from a man in his forties in good health and CMV-seropositive.

J is TRBJ2-1 and V is TRBV29-1; 7 bases fit TRBD2. Losses at the gene ends were 0 bases for V and 12 bases for J; bases not matched to a gene: 5. CDR1 SQVTM and CDR2 ANQGSEA come from the germline V gene. The CDR3 runs 12 residues. CDR3 amino acids: CSVEDLGEGQFF. For the CDR3, the DNA is TGCAGCGTTGAAGATCTGGGGGAGGGGCAGTTCTTC.

This clone was observed a single time. The chain links TRBV5-4 to TRBJ2-5; 11 nucleotides agree with TRBD2. The V gene's germline CDR1 is SGHNT and CDR2 YYREEE (reference sequence). CDR3 length: 17 amino acids. Trimming cost V 0 bases and J 2 bases; bases outside gene matches: 6. The CDR3 coding sequence is TGTGCCAGCAGCTTGGAGGGGCTAGCGGGGGGACAAGAGACCCAGTACTTC. Amino acids: CASSLEGLAGGQETQYF.

This clone showed up just once. J is TRBJ1-4 and V is TRBV7-8; 7 bases are shared with TRBD1. The germline V gene encodes CDR1 SGHVS and CDR2 FQNEAQ. CDR3 length equals 14 residues. Trimming cost V 5 bases and J 4 bases; bases outside gene matches: 4. The CDR3 DNA is TGTGCCAGCAGCCACCGGGACAGTAATGAAAAACTGTTTTTT. Encoded protein: CASSHRDSNEKLFF.

On this clone: Germline is not matched at one junction end, which may reflect a read error. CDR3 in DNA: TGTGCTAGCAGCCCGGAACGAGGGACTGAAGCTTTCTTT. It encodes CASSPERGTEAFF. The gene calls are TRBV7-7 and TRBJ1-1; D not resolved. Germline V gene lookup returns CDR1 SSHAT and CDR2 FNYEAQ (reference sequence). CDR3 length: 13 amino acids.

This clone was counted once. J is TRBJ1-2 and V is TRBV7-2, with 11 bases fitting TRBD1. The CDR3 is 15 amino acids. The V and J ends lost 2 bases and 8 bases, in that order; junction bases with no gene match: 7. Germline V CDR1 and CDR2: SGHTA, FQGNSA. The CDR3 loop reads CASSLTGQGVGGYTF. In DNA, the CDR3 is TGTGCCAGCAGCTTAACGGGACAGGGGGTCGGGGGCTACACCTTC.

The chain uses TRBV7-9 and TRBJ2-3; 7 bases agree with TRBD2. The trim removed 3 bases at V and 3 bases at J, leaving 9 bases unmatched. From germline, CDR1 is SEHNR and CDR2 FQNEAQ (reference sequence). The CDR3 is 16 residues long. The CDR3 sequence is CASSLLIWGGTDTQYF. In DNA, the CDR3 is TGTGCCAGCAGCTTGCTTATATGGGGGGGAACAGATACGCAGTATTTT.

The chain employs TRBV5-6 and TRBJ2-7; D may be TRBD1 (5 bases). The CDR3 loop spans 13 amino acids. V lost 4 bases and J lost 5, with 13 bases in between. Germline V lookup: CDR1 SGHDT, CDR2 YYEEEE. This CDR3 reads CASSPAGWHEQYF. The CDR3 DNA sequence: TGTGCCAGCAGCCCCGCAGGGTGGCACGAGCAGTACTTC.

V is TRBV6-5 and J is TRBJ1-1; 10 bases match TRBD1. The CDR3 is 14 residues long. Looked up from germline, CDR1 is MNHEY and CDR2 is SVGAGI. The trim removed 10 bases at V and 7 bases at J, leaving 12 bases unmatched. The DNA of the CDR3 is TGTGCCAACTCATCGACAGGGGGCTTAGGTGAAGCTTTCTTT. It is translated as CANSSTGGLGEAFF.

This clone is labeled as medium-sized. The chain employs TRBV4-3 and TRBJ2-1; TRBD2 agrees at 10 bases. The V segment lost 4 bases and the J segment 7 bases; nucleotides outside the gene matches: 10. This CDR3 has 16 amino acids. Germline loops: CDR1 LGHNA, CDR2 YSLEER. CDR3 loop: CASSRHSSGSGNEQFF. DNA of the CDR3: TGCGCCAGCAGCCGGCATTCTAGCGGGAGCGGGAATGAGCAGTTCTTC.

V is TRBV30 and J is TRBJ2-5; the match to TRBD2 covers 9 bases. CDR1 and CDR2 from the germline V gene are GTSNPN and SVGIG (reference sequence). The CDR3 runs 17 residues. The trim removed 3 bases at V and 5 bases at J, leaving 16 bases unmatched. The CDR3 DNA is TGTGCCTGGAGATCCCTTGTGCGGGGGGGGCTATGGGAGACCCAGTACTTC. It is translated as CAWRSLVRGGLWETQYF.

The chain is built from TRBV10-2 and TRBJ1-2; D gene unclear. There are 12 residues in the CDR3. Trimming left V 4 bases short and J 8 bases short, with 11 bases between. Germline V CDR1 and CDR2: WSHSY, SAAADI. The CDR3 sequence is CASSGLLRGYTF. The CDR3 DNA is TGCGCCAGCAGTGGACTCCTGCGGGGCTACACCTTC.

The V and J genes are TRBV7-9 and TRBJ2-5, with 13 positions matching TRBD2. Judging by the DNA end, TRBJ2-7 fits better; the J call may be wrong. The CDR3 totals 16 residues. In germline, CDR1 is SEHNR, CDR2 FQNEAQ (reference sequence). CDR3 coding DNA: TGTGCCAGTGGACTAGCGGGGGCGATCGGGGGGTACGAGCAGTACTTC. Protein: CASGLAGAIGGYEQYF.

The chain uses TRBV2 and TRBJ1-1, with D hard to call. The CDR3 is 14 residues long. V dropped 4 bases and J dropped 3 bases, with 12 bases sitting between them. The germline V gene has CDR1 SNHLY and CDR2 FYNNEI. The CDR3 reads CASSVQGRDTEAFF. In DNA form, the CDR3 reads TGTGCCAGCAGTGTCCAAGGGAGGGACACTGAAGCTTTCTTT. Full variable domain (remainder filled in from reference TRBV2 and TRBJ1-1): EPEVTQTPSHQVTQMGQEVILRCVPISNHLYFYWYRQILGQKVEFLVSFYNNEISEKSEIFDDQFSVERPDGSNFTLKIRSTKLEDSAMYFCASSVQGRDTEAFFGQGTRLTVV.

Of note for this clone: This specimen includes other DNA sequences encoding the same CDR3. This chain uses TRBV4-2 with TRBJ2-1; 9 positions match TRBD2. V lost 4 bases to trimming and J lost 5 bases; unmatched junction nucleotides: 6. Germline assignment: CDR1 LGHNA and CDR2 YNFKEQ. The CDR3 has 15 residues. The CDR3 region has the DNA TGTGCCAGCAGCCCCTTAGCGGGGGCTAACAATGAGCAGTTCTTC. It specifies CASSPLAGANNEQFF.

As to this clone: Other DNA variants within this sample encode the same CDR3. This rearrangement joins TRBV6-1 to TRBJ2-5; 11 bases agree with TRBD2. V dropped 2 bases and J dropped 2; count of bases not matched to a gene: 4. Germline assignment: CDR1 MNHNS and CDR2 SASEGT. The CDR3 spans 16 residues. The CDR3 sequence is CASSELAGGPQETQYF. The CDR3 bases are TGTGCCAGCAGTGAACTAGCGGGGGGCCCTCAAGAGACCCAGTACTTC.

The chain's CDR3 is CARERVATEAFF. The CDR3 region has the DNA TGTGCCCGGGAGCGGGTGGCCACTGAAGCTTTCTTT. The chain recombines TRBV30 with TRBJ1-1; D gene ambiguous. Germline CDR1 GTSNPN, CDR2 SVGIG (reference sequence). CDR3 length: 12 amino acids. V gave up 8 bases and J gave up 4 bases, with 14 bases separating them.

The CDR3 nucleotides are TGTGCCAGCAGCTTAGAGGCGGGTTGGGATACGCAGTATTTT. Encoded protein: CASSLEAGWDTQYF. The chain links TRBV11-2 to TRBJ2-3; D may be TRBD2 (5 bases). The V gene's germline CDR1 is SGHAT and CDR2 FQNNGV. The V end lost 0 bases, the J end lost 6 bases, and 10 bases lay between the germline ends. This CDR3 has 14 residues.

The V call is TRBV9, the J call TRBJ2-2; tentative D call: TRBD2 (5 bases). Trimming stripped 0 bases from V and 4 bases from J, with 13 bases between. The length of the CDR3 is 16 residues. In germline, CDR1 is SGDLS, CDR2 YYNGEE. CDR3 in DNA: TGTGCCAGCAGCGTAGAGAGCGGATTGATCACCGGGGAGCTGTTTTTT. Protein: CASSVESGLITGELFF. Filled out from reference TRBV9 and TRBJ2-2, the complete variable domain reads DSGVTQTPKHLITATGQRVTLRCSPRSGDLSVYWYQQSLDQGLQFLIQYYNGEERAKGNILERFSAQQFPDLHSELNLSSLELGDSALYFCASSVESGLITGELFFGEGSRLTVL.

This clone has a handful of counts. The chain recombines TRBV7-2 with TRBJ2-7; 8 nucleotides match TRBD2. After removal of 6 bases from V and 3 bases from J, the junction contained 10 bases not matched to a gene. Germline loops: CDR1 SGHTA, CDR2 FQGNSA. The CDR3 covers 15 residues. The CDR3 DNA reads as TGTGCCAGCAGTCAGAGTCGGGGGGGAAACTACGAGCAGTACTTC. Translated, it gives CASSQSRGGNYEQYF.

V gene TRBV4-3 combines with J gene TRBJ2-7, with 8 positions matching TRBD2. The CDR3 has 19 amino acids. V lost 0 bases to trimming and J lost 0 bases; unmatched junction nucleotides: 13. From germline, CDR1 is LGHNA and CDR2 YSLEER. The CDR3 DNA sequence: TGCGCCAGCAGCCAAGATCCCGGCGGAGCGGGAGCCGCCTCCTACGAGCAGTACTTC. It translates to CASSQDPGGAGAASYEQYF.

This sequence joins TRBV10-3 and TRBJ2-7; 10 bases agree with TRBD1. V lost 4 bases, J lost 3 bases, and 6 bases stayed unmatched. The CDR3 sequence is 15 residues long. Germline values: CDR1 ENHRY, CDR2 SYGVKD. CDR3 bases: TGTGCCATCAGTGGCGGACAGGGGGGATACTACGAGCAGTACTTC. It specifies CAISGGQGGYYEQYF.

V is TRBV4-3 and J is TRBJ2-7; D is perhaps TRBD1 (6 bases). CDR1 and CDR2 (germline): LGHNA, YSLEER. V was pared by 1 base and J by 3 bases, with 13 bases between. CDR3 size: 15 residues. CDR3 amino acids: CASSQVHRAHYEQYF. In DNA form, the CDR3 reads TGCGCCAGCAGCCAAGTCCACAGGGCACACTACGAGCAGTACTTC.

This chain's CDR3 is CASSLAYQGHEQYF. CDR3 in DNA: TGTGCCAGCAGCTTAGCGTATCAGGGGCACGAGCAGTACTTC. V and J are TRBV7-9 and TRBJ2-7, with D possibly being TRBD1 (6 bases). Germline-derived CDR1 and CDR2 are SEHNR and FQNEAQ (reference sequence). With 0 bases removed from V and 5 bases from J, the gap between germline ends came to 11 bases. This CDR3 has 14 residues. Full variable domain (missing parts from reference TRBV7-9 and TRBJ2-7): DTGVSQNPRHKITKRGQNVTFRCDPISEHNRLYWYRQTLGQGPEFLTYFQNEAQLEKSRLLSDRFSAERPKGSFSTLEIQRTEQGDSAMYLCASSLAYQGHEQYFGPGTRLTVT.

This rearrangement joins TRBV11-2 to TRBJ1-4; D uncertain. CDR3 length equals 15 residues. V gave up 0 bases and J gave up 4 bases, with 9 bases separating them. Germline lookup yields CDR1 SGHAT and CDR2 FQNNGV. The CDR3: CASSLERGFNEKLFF. CDR3 sequence (DNA): TGTGCCAGCAGCTTAGAGCGCGGGTTTAATGAAAAACTGTTTTTT.

This chain connects TRBV5-4 to TRBJ2-7; 13 bases map to TRBD2. The junction had 2 bases not matched to a gene; V was cut back by 4 bases and J by 1 base. The CDR3 length is 15 residues. The V gene's germline CDR1 is SGHNT and CDR2 YYREEE (reference sequence). The DNA of the CDR3 is TGTGCCAGCAGCATGGGACTAGCGGGGTCCTACGAGCAGTACTTC. This encodes CASSMGLAGSYEQYF.

This clone was seen once. The rearrangement uses TRBV7-8 and TRBJ2-7; TRBD1 matches 7 bases. Trimming removed 1 base from V and 1 base from J; junction bases left unmatched: 16. Germline CDR1 is SGHVS and CDR2 is FQNEAQ. The CDR3 consists of 19 residues. Here the CDR3 DNA reads TGTGCCAGCAGCTTAGGGGTGGTGAGAGGGGGCCGACTTTCCTACGAGCAGTACTTC. Its protein product is CASSLGVVRGGRLSYEQYF.

J is TRBJ1-5 and V is TRBV6-5, with TRBD1 matching over 8 bases. Germline-derived CDR1 and CDR2 are MNHEY and SVGAGI. V lost 6 bases, J lost 9 bases, and 7 bases stayed unmatched. The CDR3 is 13 residues long. Here the CDR3 DNA reads TGTGCCAGCAGGCCAGGACAGGGCCGGCCCCAGCATTTT. This gives the protein CASRPGQGRPQHF.

V is TRBV5-4 and J is TRBJ2-7; 8 bases are shared with TRBD1. Trimming cost V 4 bases and J 1 base; bases outside gene matches: 4. Germline loops: CDR1 SGHNT, CDR2 YYREEE (reference sequence). This CDR3 is 14 amino acids long. The CDR3 sequence: CASSGQGASYEQYF. The CDR3 coding sequence is TGTGCCAGCAGCGGACAGGGAGCATCCTACGAGCAGTACTTC.